This T cell receptor beta chain was profiled in a study of blood T cell repertoires in COVID-19. Study as a whole: The United States, Italy and Spain provided the acute and convalescent COVID-19 samples. PBMCs, B-cell-depleted T cells, or T cells provided the cDNA or gDNA that made up the material.

Authors' methods: Amplification from reference gene primers served as the basis for estimated nucleated cell counts. Here immunoSEQ multiplex PCR was the method, and the copy in TCRdb shows in-frame clones only, minus some. The DNA was the basis for D and trimming; V, J and clone size are from that table. The sample consists of roughly 410,000 clones, approximately 88% of them appearing once. This CDR3 contains 15 residues. Germline CDR1 is SGHVS and CDR2 is FQNEAQ. Trimming took 1 base from V and 6 from J; bases not matched to a gene: 5. The specimen was peripheral blood. The receptor comes from a man aged 35 to 55 with acute or convalescent COVID-19. V gene TRBV7-8 combines with J gene TRBJ2-4; 8 bases match TRBD2. DNA for the CDR3: TGTGCCAGCAGCTTAGGGAGACTAGCGAGAAACATTCAGTACTTC. It specifies CASSLGRLARNIQYF.